A single sample is the source of the 24 T cell receptor beta chains below, sequenced in a study of shared clonotypes between healthy human individuals. The method was immunoSEQ multiplex PCR; TCRdb's version includes in-frame clones alone and lacks a portion of them. Among a few million clones listed, more than 80% were seen once. Source material: naive CD4+ T cells sorted from blood. Noted subset: CD45RA+ positively selected. All receptors come from a man aged 18 to 30 in good health.

The V call is TRBV5-4, the J call TRBJ2-3, with 14 positions matching TRBD2. The CDR3 is 18 residues long. Germline-derived CDR1 and CDR2 are SGHNT and YYREEE (reference sequence). Unmatched junction bases numbered 15, after V lost 3 bases and J lost 9 bases. CDR3 loop: CASSSGGTSGGARGTQYF. The DNA for the CDR3 is TGTGCCAGCAGCTCAGGAGGGACTAGCGGGGGAGCGCGGGGGACGCAGTATTTT.

The rearrangement uses TRBV5-1 and TRBJ1-2; D ambiguous. Trimming took off 2 bases at V and 7 bases at J, with 15 bases between the two ends. Per germline, CDR1 SGHRS and CDR2 YFSETQ. The CDR3 is made up of 14 amino acids. DNA for the CDR3: TGCGCCAGCAGCTTCGGCGCGGGAGCAGGTGGCTACACCTTC. Amino acid sequence: CASSFGAGAGGYTF.

This clone was picked up one time. This chain connects TRBV6-4 to TRBJ2-1; unclear D gene. The CDR3 is made up of 13 amino acids. V lost 5 bases and J 4 bases, leaving 9 bases between the germline ends. CDR1 MRHNA and CDR2 SNTAGT come from the germline V gene. CDR3 sequence (DNA): TGTGCCAGCAGTTGGACGGAGTACAATGAGCAGTTCTTC. Amino acid sequence: CASSWTEYNEQFF.

The V call is TRBV25-1, the J call TRBJ2-1, with 9 bases that match TRBD1. From germline, CDR1 is MGHDK and CDR2 SYGVNS. The length of the CDR3 is 13 residues. V shed 7 bases and J 8 bases; nucleotides not matched to a gene: 6. The CDR3: CASTGTGLYEQFF. The DNA for the CDR3 is TGTGCCAGCACCGGGACAGGGTTGTATGAGCAGTTCTTC.

A remark on this clone: The sample holds other DNA sequences that translate to the same CDR3. CDR3 loop: CAISESGTGELFF. The CDR3 bases are TGTGCCATCAGTGAGTCCGGGACCGGGGAGCTGTTTTTT. The chain joins TRBV10-3 to TRBJ2-2, with D hard to call. V dropped 0 bases and J dropped 5 bases, with 4 bases sitting between them. The V gene's germline CDR1 is ENHRY and CDR2 SYGVKD. The CDR3 is 13 amino acids.

The chain combines TRBV9 with TRBJ2-3; TRBD1 agrees at 8 bases. Germline V CDR1 and CDR2: SGDLS, YYNGEE. There are 15 residues in the CDR3. V dropped 4 bases and J dropped 3; count of bases not matched to a gene: 7. The CDR3 sequence is CASSQNGQGTDTQYF. For the CDR3, the DNA is TGTGCCAGCAGCCAAAACGGACAGGGTACAGATACGCAGTATTTT. The full variable domain, its missing parts supplied by reference TRBV9 and TRBJ2-3, is DSGVTQTPKHLITATGQRVTLRCSPRSGDLSVYWYQQSLDQGLQFLIQYYNGEERAKGNILERFSAQQFPDLHSELNLSSLELGDSALYFCASSQNGQGTDTQYFGPGTRLTVL.

Points on this clone: Different DNA sequences within this sample yield the same CDR3. The rearrangement uses TRBV2 and TRBJ2-7; D is unresolved. Germline assignment: CDR1 SNHLY and CDR2 FYNNEI. V shed 5 bases and J shed 2 bases, with 7 bases lying between them. The length of the CDR3 is 12 residues. In DNA form, the CDR3 reads TGTGCCAGCAGTCCTGAAGCCTACGAGCAGTACTTC. This sequence encodes CASSPEAYEQYF.

The V call is TRBV9, the J call TRBJ1-1; weak D call: TRBD1 (6 bases). CDR3 length: 13 amino acids. Trimming took off 5 bases at V and 11 bases at J, with 19 bases between the two ends. Germline V lookup: CDR1 SGDLS, CDR2 YYNGEE. Here the CDR3 DNA reads TGTGCCAGCAGGGAAACCGGAGGACAGAGGGCTTTCTTT. Protein sequence: CASRETGGQRAFF.

The J gene is TRBJ1-5, the V gene TRBV6-1; no definite D call. From germline, CDR1 is MNHNS and CDR2 SASEGT. This CDR3 spans 15 amino acids. The V gene lost 2 bases and the J gene lost 6 bases, with 14 bases spanning the gap. The chain's CDR3 is CASSEIWGVGQPQHF. The CDR3 nucleotides are TGTGCCAGCAGTGAAATCTGGGGAGTGGGTCAGCCCCAGCATTTT.

As for this clone: The sample holds other DNA sequences that translate to the same CDR3. V gene TRBV5-1 combines with J gene TRBJ1-4, with TRBD1 identical over 7 bases. The CDR3 loop spans 15 amino acids. Trimming cost V 4 bases and J 0 bases; bases outside gene matches: 3. From germline, CDR1 is SGHRS and CDR2 YFSETQ. The CDR3 DNA reads TGCGCCAGCAGCACCACAGGGGCAACTAATGAAAAACTGTTTTTT. Translating it yields CASSTTGATNEKLFF.

The chain employs TRBV5-1 and TRBJ1-6; D is unclear. V dropped 8 bases and J dropped 7 bases, with 19 bases sitting between them. Germline V gene sequence: CDR1 SGHRS, CDR2 YFSETQ. CDR3 length: 15 residues. CDR3 in DNA: TGCGCCAGTTCCTCCCGGGGTAATGGCAATTCACCCCTCCACTTT. It encodes CASSSRGNGNSPLHF. The full variable domain, in which reference TRBV5-1 and TRBJ1-6 provide the parts outside the CDR3, is KAGVTQTPRYLIKTRGQQVTLSCSPISGHRSVSWYQQTPGQGLQFLFEYFSETQRNKGNFPGRFSGRQFSNSRSEMNVSTLELGDSALYLCASSSRGNGNSPLHFGNGTRLTVT.

This rearrangement joins TRBV5-1 to TRBJ2-2; tentatively, D is TRBD2 (5 bases). This CDR3 comprises 13 residues. Germline V gives CDR1 SGHRS, CDR2 YFSETQ. The V gene lost 4 bases and the J gene lost 5 bases, with 9 bases spanning the gap. DNA for the CDR3: TGCGCCAGCAGCAACGGGGAGACCGGGGAGCTGTTTTTT. Translated: CASSNGETGELFF.

J is TRBJ1-4 and V is TRBV11-2; no firm D call. From germline, CDR1 is SGHAT and CDR2 FQNNGV. The ends were cut back, 5 bases at V and 8 bases at J, with 15 bases in the middle. This CDR3 region has 14 residues. Here the CDR3 reads CASSDDTPVEKLFF. The CDR3 coding sequence is TGTGCCAGCAGCGATGACACGCCCGTAGAAAAACTGTTTTTT.

The rearrangement links TRBV6-4 to TRBJ1-1; 7 bases align to TRBD1. Germline lookup yields CDR1 MRHNA and CDR2 SNTAGT. The CDR3 has 18 amino acids. Losses at the gene ends were 9 bases for V and 0 bases for J; bases not matched to a gene: 19. This CDR3 reads CASESGRTGCHMNTEAFF. Here the CDR3 DNA reads TGTGCCAGTGAATCAGGACGGACAGGTTGCCACATGAACACTGAAGCTTTCTTT.

The chain combines TRBV28 with TRBJ2-1; D is unresolved. Germline CDR1 is MDHEN and CDR2 is SYDVKM. Deletions cut 2 bases from V and 0 bases from J, with 8 bases between. This CDR3 is 15 amino acids long. The CDR3 sequence is CASSLRTYSYNEQFF. In DNA, the CDR3 is TGTGCCAGCAGTTTAAGGACGTACTCCTACAATGAGCAGTTCTTC.

This sequence joins TRBV28 and TRBJ2-7; 11 bases match TRBD1. CDR3 length: 16 residues. J was trimmed by 8 bases and V by 6 bases; bases with no gene match: 15. CDR1 and CDR2 from the germline V gene are MDHEN and SYDVKM. The CDR3: CASSPNLGQGAPKQYF. For the CDR3, the DNA is TGTGCCAGCAGCCCCAATCTCGGACAGGGGGCTCCAAAGCAGTACTTC.

Of note for this clone: Other DNA sequences of this sample code for an identical CDR3. This chain uses TRBV6-5 with TRBJ1-2; no reliable D call. The germline V gene has CDR1 MNHEY and CDR2 SVGAGI. This CDR3 has 12 residues. V dropped 5 bases and J dropped 2 bases, with 6 bases sitting between them. The CDR3 here is CASSGRNYGYTF. For the CDR3, the DNA is TGTGCCAGCAGTGGACGAAACTATGGCTACACCTTC.

This clone was recorded once. CDR3 DNA sequence: TGTGCCAGCAGTTTCGGGACAGCGCTGTTCTTC. Its translation: CASSFGTALFF. The chain has TRBV28 and TRBJ2-1; TRBD1 agrees at 7 bases. Trimming removed 3 bases from V and 15 bases from J; junction bases left unmatched: 5. Germline-derived CDR1 and CDR2 are MDHEN and SYDVKM. The CDR3 is 11 residues long.

This clone was seen only a few times. Within the sample, other DNA sequences also encode this same CDR3. This chain uses TRBV2 with TRBJ2-2, with TRBD1 as a possible D gene (6 bases). The germline CDR1 and CDR2 sequences are SNHLY and FYNNEI. Trimming removed 2 bases from V and 7 bases from J, with 8 bases in between. The CDR3 contains 13 residues. CDR3 region: CASSETGRGELFF. CDR3 nucleotides: TGTGCCAGCAGTGAAACAGGGCGCGGGGAGCTGTTTTTT.

The chain is built from TRBV12-5 and TRBJ1-4; the D is unclear. V was clipped by 1 base and J by 5 bases, with 2 bases between them. Germline values: CDR1 LGHNT, CDR2 FRNRAP. The CDR3 has 12 amino acids. The DNA of the CDR3 is TGTGCTAGTGGTTTGGGAAATGAAAAACTGTTTTTT. The encoded protein is CASGLGNEKLFF.

The chain is built from TRBV7-2 and TRBJ2-3; D is undetermined. This CDR3 comprises 14 residues. Germline lookup yields CDR1 SGHTA and CDR2 FQGNSA. V was shortened by 2 bases and J by 2 bases, with 8 bases between the two germline ends. The CDR3 nucleotides are TGTGCCAGCAGCTTATTAGGCCTCACAGATACGCAGTATTTT. Translation gives CASSLLGLTDTQYF.

The gene calls are TRBV7-9 and TRBJ1-5; D gene ambiguous. The CDR3 covers 14 residues. V gave up 5 bases and J gave up 3 bases, with 11 bases separating them. Germline lookup yields CDR1 SEHNR and CDR2 FQNEAQ (reference sequence). The CDR3 bases are TGTGCCAGCAGCCCGGCCAACTACAATCAGCCCCAGCATTTT. Amino acids: CASSPANYNQPQHF.

The rearrangement links TRBV5-4 to TRBJ2-3; TRBD2 matches at 12 bases. This CDR3 is built from 16 residues. Trimming cost V 2 bases and J 4 bases; bases outside gene matches: 5. Germline CDR1 is SGHNT and CDR2 is YYREEE (reference sequence). The CDR3 DNA reads as TGTGCCAGCAGCTTCCTAGCGGGAGGGCGGGCAGATACGCAGTATTTT. Translating gives CASSFLAGGRADTQYF.

As regards this clone: Other DNA sequences from this sample encode an identical CDR3 as well. J is TRBJ2-5 and V is TRBV28, with 8 bases lining up with TRBD1. This CDR3 spans 14 amino acids. V lost 8 bases and J lost 1; bases outside the gene matches: 6. Looked up from germline, CDR1 is MDHEN and CDR2 is SYDVKM. CDR3 sequence reads: CASSSTGGQETQYF. In DNA, the CDR3 is TGTGCCAGCTCTAGTACAGGGGGCCAAGAGACCCAGTACTTC.